The clone carrying this T cell receptor (beta chain) was counted many times. Its antigen is unidentified. The CDR3 spans 13 residues. Looked up from germline, CDR1 is MGHDK and CDR2 is SYGVNS. V gave up 3 bases and J gave up 2 bases, with 8 bases separating them. These data are taken from a study of Graves' ophthalmopathy and Graves' hyperthyroidism. Broader study findings: The blood repertoire also included most expanded thyroid clonotypes above 0.001 frequency. A model of 13 signatures distinguished ophthalmopathy from stable hyperthyroidism at approximately 90% sensitivity and 65% to 84% specificity. Its predictions of ophthalmopathy progression gave the model 70.59% sensitivity and roughly 72% specificity.

Patients with other autoimmune diseases, uncontrolled infections, pregnancy or lactation were excluded. Investigators amplified TCR beta CDR3 regions from RNA transcripts. The first-round RT-PCR employed HTBI primers together with the Qiagen OneStep RT-PCR kit. A multiplex PCR was then performed as the second round. Using its own MiXCR run on the multiplex PCR reads, TCRdb lists one record per CDR3 protein. Among some 200,000 distinct CDR3 sequences listed, roughly 29% were seen once. This TCR was recovered from a middle-aged man with Graves' ophthalmopathy. The rearrangement links TRBV25-1 to TRBJ2-7; TRBD1 might be the D (5 bases). Sequenced sample: peripheral blood. The CDR3 protein is CASSDRETYEQYF. CDR3 DNA sequence: TGTGCCAGCAGTGACAGGGAAACCTACGAGCAGTACTTC.